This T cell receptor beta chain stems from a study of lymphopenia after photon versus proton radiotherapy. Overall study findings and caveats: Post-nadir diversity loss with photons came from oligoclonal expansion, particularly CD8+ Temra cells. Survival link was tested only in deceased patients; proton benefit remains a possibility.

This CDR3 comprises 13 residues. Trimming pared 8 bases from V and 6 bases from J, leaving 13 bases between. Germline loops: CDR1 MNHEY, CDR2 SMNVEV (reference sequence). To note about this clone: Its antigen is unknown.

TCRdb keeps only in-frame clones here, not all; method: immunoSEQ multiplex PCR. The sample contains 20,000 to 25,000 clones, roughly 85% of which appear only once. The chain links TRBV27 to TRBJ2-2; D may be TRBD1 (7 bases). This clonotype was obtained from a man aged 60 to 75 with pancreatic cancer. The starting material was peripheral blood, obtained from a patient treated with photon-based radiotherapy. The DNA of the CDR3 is TGTGCCAGCCGGACAGGCGGGGCCGGGGAGCTGTTTTTT. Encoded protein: CASRTGGAGELFF.